Presented here are 29 T cell receptor beta chains from one specimen sequenced in a study of blood T cell repertoires in COVID-19. Clones were read by immunoSEQ multiplex PCR, and TCRdb kept only the in-frame ones, dropping some. The sample has 320,000 or so clones, under 90% seen once; the top ten hold roughly 5.2%. Sequencing was performed on PBMCs or T cells enriched from blood (not recorded which). The source is a man aged 60-69 years who had recovered from COVID-19.

V is TRBV24-1 and J is TRBJ2-7, with a tentative D call TRBD1 (5 bases). The CDR3 length is 13 residues. The V gene lost 7 bases and the J gene lost 7 bases, with 16 bases spanning the gap. In germline, CDR1 is KGHDR, CDR2 SFDVKD. CDR3 amino acids: CATSVGRVGEQYF. The CDR3 coding sequence is TGTGCCACCAGCGTCGGCAGGGTAGGGGAGCAGTACTTC.

The CDR3: CAEGLAGSYNEQFF. The CDR3 DNA reads TGTGCAGAGGGGCTAGCGGGCTCCTACAATGAGCAGTTCTTC. The chain joins TRBV7-9 to TRBJ2-1; 8 nucleotides align to TRBD2. Per germline, CDR1 SEHNR and CDR2 FQNEAQ (reference sequence). The CDR3 contains 14 residues.

The V and J genes are TRBV6-4 and TRBJ2-2, with 8 positions matching TRBD2. The CDR3 spans 17 residues. V shed 7 bases and J 5 bases; nucleotides not matched to a gene: 15. The germline V gene has CDR1 MRHNA and CDR2 SNTAGT. This chain's CDR3 is CASKGTPGTSRTGELFF. CDR3 DNA sequence: TGTGCCAGCAAAGGGACACCCGGGACTAGTAGGACCGGGGAGCTGTTTTTT.

This clone was detected once. The V call is TRBV19, the J call TRBJ2-2; tentatively, D is TRBD2 (6 bases). CDR1 and CDR2 (germline): LNHDA, SQIVND (reference sequence). Trimming removed 6 bases from V and 5 bases from J, with 16 bases in between. This CDR3 comprises 15 residues. The CDR3 DNA reads as TGTGCCAGTAGCGGCCCGGGACTCTCAACCGGGGAGCTGTTTTTT. Translated: CASSGPGLSTGELFF. The full variable domain, in which reference TRBV19 and TRBJ2-2 provide the parts outside the CDR3, is DGGITQSPKYLFRKEGQNVTLSCEQNLNHDAMYWYRQDPGQGLRLIYYSQIVNDFQKGDIAEGYSVSREKKESFPLTVTSAQKNPTAFYLCASSGPGLSTGELFFGEGSRLTVL.

The chain employs TRBV7-2 and TRBJ1-1; no clear D gene. The CDR3 consists of 14 residues. Trimming took 5 bases from V and 1 from J, leaving 11 bases between them. The germline CDR1 and CDR2 sequences are SGHTA and FQGNSA. The chain's CDR3 is CASSPGRGNTEAFF. CDR3 nucleotides: TGTGCCAGCAGCCCCGGACGGGGGAACACTGAAGCTTTCTTT.

The V call is TRBV18, the J call TRBJ2-7, with D possibly being TRBD2 (5 bases). The V gene's germline CDR1 is KGHSH and CDR2 LQKENI. The V end lost 1 base, the J end lost 1 base, and 14 bases lay between the germline ends. The CDR3 has 16 residues. CDR3 protein: CASSPLYGEKSYEQYF. DNA for the CDR3: TGTGCCAGCTCACCACTCTATGGGGAGAAGTCCTACGAGCAGTACTTC. Full variable domain (rest looked up from reference TRBV18 and TRBJ2-7): NAGVMQNPRHLVRRRGQEARLRCSPMKGHSHVYWYRQLPEEGLKFMVYLQKENIIDESGMPKERFSAEFPKEGPSILRIQQVVRGDSAAYFCASSPLYGEKSYEQYFGPGTRLTVT.

The rearrangement links TRBV7-8 to TRBJ1-6; TRBD1 matches 7 bases. The germline V gene encodes CDR1 SGHVS and CDR2 FQNEAQ. The CDR3 contains 17 residues. V lost 4 bases, J lost 3 bases, and 9 bases stayed unmatched. The chain's CDR3 is CASSSSTGPYYNSPLHF. As DNA, the CDR3 is TGTGCCAGCAGCTCATCGACAGGGCCGTACTATAATTCACCCCTCCACTTT.

The V and J genes are TRBV5-1 and TRBJ1-1; D is perhaps TRBD1 (6 bases). The V end was cut by 4 bases, the J end by 4 bases, with 14 bases between. The germline V gene has CDR1 SGHRS and CDR2 YFSETQ. The CDR3 runs to 14 residues. The CDR3 nucleotides are TGCGCCAGCAGCCCGCAGGGGATGGGCACTGAAGCTTTCTTT. This sequence encodes CASSPQGMGTEAFF.

The chain links TRBV5-1 to TRBJ1-3; 8 nucleotides line up with TRBD1. CDR1 and CDR2 from the germline V gene are SGHRS and YFSETQ. Trimming took 0 bases from V and 8 from J; bases not matched to a gene: 7. CDR3 length: 15 amino acids. This chain's CDR3 is CASSLEPDRGHTIYF. The CDR3 bases are TGCGCCAGCAGCTTGGAGCCAGACAGGGGACACACCATATATTTT.

The V call is TRBV18, the J call TRBJ2-1, with D maybe TRBD2 (5 bases). Germline CDR1 KGHSH, CDR2 LQKENI. Trimming left V 3 bases short and J 5 bases short, with 11 bases between. The CDR3 totals 14 residues. The CDR3 reads CASSPMKTNNEQFF. The CDR3 DNA reads TGTGCCAGCTCACCCATGAAGACTAACAATGAGCAGTTCTTC. The full variable domain, rest sourced from reference TRBV18 and TRBJ2-1, is NAGVMQNPRHLVRRRGQEARLRCSPMKGHSHVYWYRQLPEEGLKFMVYLQKENIIDESGMPKERFSAEFPKEGPSILRIQQVVRGDSAAYFCASSPMKTNNEQFFGPGTRLTVL.

The chain is built from TRBV25-1 and TRBJ2-2; 8 bases agree with TRBD2. CDR3 length: 15 residues. Germline CDR1 reads MGHDK; CDR2 reads SYGVNS. V lost 8 bases and J lost 6; bases outside the gene matches: 11. CDR3 DNA: TGTGCCAGCCTTCCTCGAGCGGGAGAGTCCGGGGAGCTGTTTTTT. It is translated as CASLPRAGESGELFF.

The V call is TRBV3-1 (or the pseudogene TRBV3-2), the J call TRBJ1-3; D not certain. Germline V lookup: CDR1 LGHDT, CDR2 YNNKEL (reference sequence). The CDR3 is 12 amino acids. V lost 5 bases and J lost 3, with 5 bases in between. CDR3 region: CASSSGGNTIYF. The CDR3 nucleotides read TGTGCCAGCAGCAGCGGTGGAAACACCATATATTTT.

V gene TRBV27 combines with J gene TRBJ1-2, with TRBD1 matching 8 bases. Looked up from germline, CDR1 is MNHEY and CDR2 is SMNVEV (reference sequence). The junction had 5 bases not matched to a gene; V was cut back by 6 bases and J by 8 bases. The CDR3 spans 12 residues. The CDR3 coding sequence is TGTGCCAGCAGCGACAGGGGATACGGCTACACCTTC. This sequence encodes CASSDRGYGYTF.

This chain uses TRBV11-2 with TRBJ2-7; 9 bases map to TRBD2. Germline V CDR1 and CDR2: SGHAT, FQNNGV. The CDR3 length is 16 residues. Trimming removed 0 bases from V and 0 bases from J; junction bases left unmatched: 3. CDR3 in DNA: TGTGCCAGCAGCTTAGATCCTAGCGGGGCCTCCTACGAGCAGTACTTC. Residues: CASSLDPSGASYEQYF. Together with reference TRBV11-2 and TRBJ2-7, the CDR3 gives the full variable domain: EAGVAQSPRYKIIEKRQSVAFWCNPISGHATLYWYQQILGQGPKLLIQFQNNGVVDDSQLPKDRFSAERLKGVDSTLKIQPAKLEDSAVYLCASSLDPSGASYEQYFGPGTRLTVT.

V and J are TRBV27 and TRBJ2-1; possible D gene TRBD2, 5 bases. The germline V and J ends were trimmed by 5 bases and 2 bases, with 10 bases remaining between them. Germline values: CDR1 MNHEY, CDR2 SMNVEV (reference sequence). This CDR3 contains 14 residues. CDR3 in DNA: TGTGCCAGCAGTGGACCCGGGACCTACAATGAGCAGTTCTTC. It is translated as CASSGPGTYNEQFF.

V gene TRBV29-1 combines with J gene TRBJ2-3; tentatively, D is TRBD2 (6 bases). Trimming took 4 bases from V and 1 from J, leaving 12 bases between them. Germline CDR1 reads SQVTM; CDR2 reads ANQGSEA. The CDR3 sequence is 14 residues long. CDR3 sequence reads: CSVGRSSGTDTQYF. The CDR3 DNA reads as TGCAGCGTTGGTCGGTCTAGCGGCACAGATACGCAGTATTTT.

The chain joins TRBV30 to TRBJ1-5, with TRBD1 matching 12 bases. Germline V lookup: CDR1 GTSNPN, CDR2 SVGIG (reference sequence). The V gene end was trimmed by 2 bases and the J gene end by 6 bases; junction bases not matched to a gene: 8. The CDR3 is 16 residues long. CDR3 coding DNA: TGTGCCTGGAGTCATACGGGACAGGGGGCGTCTCAGCCCCAGCATTTT. Amino acid sequence: CAWSHTGQGASQPQHF.

The V gene is TRBV4-1, the J gene TRBJ2-5, with D perhaps TRBD2 (7 bases). This CDR3 comprises 15 residues. Germline CDR1 is MGHRA and CDR2 is YSYEKL. V was pared by 2 bases and J by 8 bases, with 18 bases between. CDR3 amino acids: CASSQQMGGAGTQYF. DNA of the CDR3: TGCGCCAGCAGCCAACAAATGGGGGGGGCAGGAACCCAGTACTTC.

The CDR3 nucleotides are TGTGCCAGCAGCCCCCCGAGGACAGGGGGCGTCGAGCAGTACTTC. Its protein product is CASSPPRTGGVEQYF. This chain connects TRBV7-9 to TRBJ2-7; 11 bases are a match to TRBD1. The germline CDR1 and CDR2 sequences are SEHNR and FQNEAQ (reference sequence). This CDR3 comprises 15 residues. J was trimmed by 6 bases and V by 5 bases; bases with no gene match: 9.

This clone was seen only once. CDR3 amino acids: CASSLAGTSGDYEQYF. The DNA of the CDR3 is TGCGCCAGCAGCTTGGCTGGGACTAGCGGGGACTACGAGCAGTACTTC. V gene TRBV5-1 combines with J gene TRBJ2-7, with 13 bases that match TRBD2. In germline, CDR1 is SGHRS, CDR2 YFSETQ. J gave up 3 bases and V 0 bases, and 3 bases lay outside the gene matches. There are 16 residues in the CDR3.

The V gene is TRBV18, the J gene TRBJ1-4; TRBD1 might be the D (6 bases). The CDR3 covers 13 residues. The V and J ends lost 3 bases and 8 bases respectively, with 10 bases between them. CDR1 is KGHSH and CDR2 is LQKENI in the germline V gene. In DNA form, the CDR3 reads TGTGCCAGCTCACCGCCACAGGGCGAAAAACTGTTTTTT. Translated, it gives CASSPPQGEKLFF.

The gene calls are TRBV7-3 and TRBJ2-5, with D perhaps matching TRBD2 (5 bases). Trimming stripped 2 bases from V and 1 base from J, with 8 bases between. The CDR3 has 14 residues. In germline, CDR1 is SGHTA, CDR2 FQGTGA. The CDR3 region has the DNA TGTGCCAGCAGCTTATCTAGCAGCCAAGAGACCCAGTACTTC. Translation: CASSLSSSQETQYF.

Only one count was recorded for this clone. The chain employs TRBV4-2 and TRBJ1-1; TRBD1 agrees at 9 bases. Trimming took 3 bases from V and 4 from J; bases not matched to a gene: 18. Germline CDR1 and CDR2: LGHNA and YNFKEQ. The CDR3 is made up of 19 amino acids. The CDR3 loop is CASSHPAPGQGSKGTEAFF. The CDR3 nucleotides read TGTGCCAGCAGCCACCCAGCGCCGGGACAGGGATCGAAGGGCACTGAAGCTTTCTTT.

On this clone itself: This same CDR3 is encoded by further DNA sequences in the sample. V gene TRBV5-1 combines with J gene TRBJ1-1, with D perhaps TRBD1 (6 bases). The germline V gene encodes CDR1 SGHRS and CDR2 YFSETQ. Trimming pared 2 bases from V and 2 bases from J, leaving 13 bases between. The CDR3 has 15 amino acids. The CDR3 here is CASSLRTEGNTEAFF. CDR3 nucleotides: TGCGCCAGCAGCTTAAGGACAGAAGGAAACACTGAAGCTTTCTTT. The full variable domain, completed using reference TRBV5-1 and TRBJ1-1, is KAGVTQTPRYLIKTRGQQVTLSCSPISGHRSVSWYQQTPGQGLQFLFEYFSETQRNKGNFPGRFSGRQFSNSRSEMNVSTLELGDSALYLCASSLRTEGNTEAFFGQGTRLTVV.

The chain joins TRBV12-3 or TRBV12-4 to TRBJ1-1, with D uncertain. V lost 2 bases and J 3 bases, leaving 4 bases between the germline ends. This CDR3 spans 12 amino acids. The CDR3 protein is CASSLSDTEAFF. The CDR3 nucleotides read TGTGCCAGCAGTTTATCGGACACTGAAGCTTTCTTT.

J is TRBJ2-4 and V is TRBV29-1, with 9 bases identical to TRBD2. This CDR3 contains 14 residues. Germline V gene sequence: CDR1 SQVTM, CDR2 ANQGSEA. Trimming cost V 5 bases and J 0 bases; bases outside gene matches: 2. The CDR3 here is CSVLAGIAKNIQYF. The DNA for the CDR3 is TGCAGCGTTCTAGCGGGAATAGCCAAAAACATTCAGTACTTC.

V and J are TRBV19 and TRBJ2-2; 9 bases fit TRBD1. Germline assignment: CDR1 LNHDA and CDR2 SQIVND (reference sequence). After removal of 3 bases from V and 2 bases from J, the junction contained 13 bases not matched to a gene. This CDR3 is built from 19 residues. The DNA of the CDR3 is TGTGCCAGTAGTATTCGACTAATATACAGGGGGCTAAACACCGGGGAGCTGTTTTTT. Residues: CASSIRLIYRGLNTGELFF.

On this clone itself: One junction end disagrees with the germline gene, perhaps due to a read error. The chain is built from TRBV5-8 and TRBJ2-6, with 7 bases lining up with TRBD2. CDR1 is SGHTS and CDR2 is YDEGEE in the germline V gene. The CDR3 extends over 16 amino acids. The CDR3 DNA is TGTGCCAGCAGCTTGGTTTTGGGGGGAGGGTACAACCTCCTGACTTTC. Its translation is CASSLVLGGGYNLLTF. Full variable domain (outside the CDR3, taken from reference TRBV5-8 and TRBJ2-6): EAGVTQSPTHLIKTRGQQATLRCSPISGHTSVYWYQQALGLGLQFLLWYDEGEERNRGNFPPRFSGRQFPNYSSELNVNALELEDSALYLCASSLVLGGGYNLLTFGAGSRLTVL.

This chain links TRBV3-1 (or the pseudogene TRBV3-2) with TRBJ1-1; unclear D gene. The CDR3 is made up of 14 amino acids. Trimming cost V 1 base and J 4 bases, with 10 bases left between them. Germline CDR1 and CDR2: LGHDT and YNNKEL (reference sequence). As DNA, the CDR3 is TGTGCCAGCAGCCAAGTCGGAGTGGGCACTGAAGCTTTCTTT. Amino acids: CASSQVGVGTEAFF.